This T cell receptor (beta chain) was identified during a study of shared clonotypes between healthy human individuals. Donors were healthy HIV-negative adults without recently reported acute infections or vaccinations. CDR1 and CDR2 from the germline V gene are SGHTA and FQGNSA. Trimming removed 3 bases from V and 4 bases from J, with 14 bases in between. CDR3 length: 15 amino acids. This clone was detected a few times. Its target is unknown. It was on ten immunoSEQ deep assay plates that unsorted PBMC DNA was sequenced. Assay: immunoSEQ multiplex PCR; the TCRdb copy retains only in-frame clones and omits some. The table has approximately 500,000 clones, roughly 80% seen once; the top ten hold 12%. Study outcomes and limitations: Only blood underwent sampling, and tissue repertoires likely differ.

This sequence was found in a woman between 40 and 55 years old in good health. Some clones in this sample may be carry-over from other donors' samples. The J gene is TRBJ2-3, the V gene TRBV7-2; D might be TRBD1 (5 bases). The sample taken for sequencing was PBMCs. The CDR3 sequence is CASSLTDRGSDTQYF. The DNA for the CDR3 is TGTGCCAGCAGCTTGACAGATCGAGGCTCAGATACGCAGTATTTT. Full variable domain (missing parts from reference TRBV7-2 and TRBJ2-3): GAGVSQSPSNKVTEKGKDVELRCDPISGHTALYWYRQSLGQGLEFLIYFQGNSAPDKSGLPSDRFSAERTGGSVSTLTIQRTQQEDSAVYLCASSLTDRGSDTQYFGPGTRLTVL.